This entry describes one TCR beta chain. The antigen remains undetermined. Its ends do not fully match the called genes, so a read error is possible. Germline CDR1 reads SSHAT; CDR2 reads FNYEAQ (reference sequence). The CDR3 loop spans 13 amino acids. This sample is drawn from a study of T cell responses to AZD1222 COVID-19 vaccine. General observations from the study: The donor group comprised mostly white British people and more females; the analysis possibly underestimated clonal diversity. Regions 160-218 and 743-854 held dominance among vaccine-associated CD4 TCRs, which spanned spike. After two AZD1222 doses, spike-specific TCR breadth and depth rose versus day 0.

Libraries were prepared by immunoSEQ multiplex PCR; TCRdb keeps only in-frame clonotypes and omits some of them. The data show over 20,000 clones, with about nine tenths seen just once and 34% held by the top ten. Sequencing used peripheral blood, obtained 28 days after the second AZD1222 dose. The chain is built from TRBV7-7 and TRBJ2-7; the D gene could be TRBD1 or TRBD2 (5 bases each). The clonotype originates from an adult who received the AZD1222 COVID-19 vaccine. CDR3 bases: TGTGCTAGCAGCGTCGGGGCGTCCTACGAGCAGTACTTC. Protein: CASSVGASYEQYF.